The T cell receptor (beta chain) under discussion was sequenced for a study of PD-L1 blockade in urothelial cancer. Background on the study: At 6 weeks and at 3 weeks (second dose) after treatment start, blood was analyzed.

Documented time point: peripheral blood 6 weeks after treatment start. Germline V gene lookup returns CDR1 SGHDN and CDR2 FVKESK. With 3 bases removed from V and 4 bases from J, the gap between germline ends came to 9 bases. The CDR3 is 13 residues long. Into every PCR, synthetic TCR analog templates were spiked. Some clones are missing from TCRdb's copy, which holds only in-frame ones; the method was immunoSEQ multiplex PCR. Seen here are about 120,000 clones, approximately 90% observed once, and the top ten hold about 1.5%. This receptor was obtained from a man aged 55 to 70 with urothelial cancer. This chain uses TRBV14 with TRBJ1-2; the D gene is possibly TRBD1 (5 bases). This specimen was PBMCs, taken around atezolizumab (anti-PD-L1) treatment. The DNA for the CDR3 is TGTGCCAGCAGCCATTGGGGGGGCTATGGCTACACCTTC. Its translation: CASSHWGGYGYTF.